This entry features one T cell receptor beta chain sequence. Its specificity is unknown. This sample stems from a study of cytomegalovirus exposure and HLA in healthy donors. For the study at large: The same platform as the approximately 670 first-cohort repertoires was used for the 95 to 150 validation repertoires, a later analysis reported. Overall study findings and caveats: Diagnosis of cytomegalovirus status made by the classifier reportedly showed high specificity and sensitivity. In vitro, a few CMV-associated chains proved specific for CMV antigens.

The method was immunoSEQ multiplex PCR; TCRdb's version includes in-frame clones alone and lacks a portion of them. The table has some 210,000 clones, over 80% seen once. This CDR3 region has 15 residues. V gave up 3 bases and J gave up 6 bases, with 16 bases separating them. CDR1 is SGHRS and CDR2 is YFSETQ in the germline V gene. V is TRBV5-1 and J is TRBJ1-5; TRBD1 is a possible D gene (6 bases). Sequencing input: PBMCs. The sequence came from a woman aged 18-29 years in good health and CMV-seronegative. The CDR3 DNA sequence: TGCGCCAGCAGCTCGGAGGGGGGACCGGGTCAGCCCCAGCATTTT. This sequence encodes CASSSEGGPGQPQHF. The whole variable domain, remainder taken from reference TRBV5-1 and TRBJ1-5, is KAGVTQTPRYLIKTRGQQVTLSCSPISGHRSVSWYQQTPGQGLQFLFEYFSETQRNKGNFPGRFSGRQFSNSRSEMNVSTLELGDSALYLCASSSEGGPGQPQHFGDGTRLSIL.